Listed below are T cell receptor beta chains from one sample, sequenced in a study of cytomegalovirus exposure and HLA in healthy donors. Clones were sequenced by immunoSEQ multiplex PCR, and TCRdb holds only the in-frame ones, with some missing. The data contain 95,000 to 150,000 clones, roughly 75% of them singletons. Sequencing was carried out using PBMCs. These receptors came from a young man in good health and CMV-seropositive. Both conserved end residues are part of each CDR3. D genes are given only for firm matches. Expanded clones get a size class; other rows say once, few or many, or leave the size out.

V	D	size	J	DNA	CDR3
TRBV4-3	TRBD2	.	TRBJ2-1	TGCGCCAGCAGCCAAGGGACTAGCGGGAGGGCGGGCAATGAGCAGTTCTTC	CASSQGTSGRAGNEQFF
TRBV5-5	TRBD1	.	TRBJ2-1	TGTGCCAGCAGCCCCGACAGGGGGCTTAACAATGAGCAGTTCTTC	CASSPDRGLNNEQFF
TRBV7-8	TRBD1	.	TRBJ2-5	TGTGCCAGCAGCTTAGAGGGGACAGAGTACTTC	CASSLEGTEYF
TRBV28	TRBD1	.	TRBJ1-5	TGTGCCAGCAGTTTGACAGGGAGTCAGCCCCAGCATTTT	CASSLTGSQPQHF
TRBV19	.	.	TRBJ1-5	TGTGCCAGTAACGAGTATAGCAATCAGCCCCAGCATTTT	CASNEYSNQPQHF
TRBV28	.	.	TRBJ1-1	TGTGCCAGCAGTTTTGGGGCGAACACTGAAGCTTTCTTT	CASSFGANTEAFF
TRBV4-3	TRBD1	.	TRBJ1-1	TGCGCCAGCAGCCAGACAGGGGCTTTGAACACTGAAGCTTTCTTT	CASSQTGALNTEAFF
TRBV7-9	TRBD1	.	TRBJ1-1	TGTGCCAGCAGCCTTCGACAGGGGAACACTGAAGCTTTCTTT	CASSLRQGNTEAFF
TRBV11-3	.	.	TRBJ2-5	TGTGCCAGCAGCGGTCCCACTACCCAAGGGAGCGAGACCCAGTACTTC	CASSGPTTQGSETQYF
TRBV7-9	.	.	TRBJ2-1	TGTGCCAGCAGCACGACAGCAAATGAGCAGTTCTTC	CASSTTANEQFF
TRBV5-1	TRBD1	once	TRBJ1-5	TGCGCCAGCAGCTCAGGACAGGGGAGTCAGCCCCAGCATTTT	CASSSGQGSQPQHF
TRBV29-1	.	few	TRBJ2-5	TGCAGCGTTGCGGGGGAAGTGACAGGGATGGTAGAGACCCAGTACTTC	CSVAGEVTGMVETQYF
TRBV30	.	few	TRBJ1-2	TGTGCCTGGAGTTTGGACAGATACTATGGCTACACCTTC	CAWSLDRYYGYTF
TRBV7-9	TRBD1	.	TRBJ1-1	TGTTCCAGCAGCCCAAACACCCTGGGGACAGCTGAAGCTTTCTTT	CSSSPNTLGTAEAFF
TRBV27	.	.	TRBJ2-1	TGTGCCAGCAGTTTTTCCACGGGAGTAACTTTGAATGAGCAGTTCTTC	CASSFSTGVTLNEQFF
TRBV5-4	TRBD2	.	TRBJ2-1	TGTGCCAGCAGTTCCAGGGTCGCGGGGGCCTACAATGAGCAGTTCTTC	CASSSRVAGAYNEQFF
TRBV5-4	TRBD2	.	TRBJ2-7	TGTGCCAGCAGAACCGGGGGGGCTAGCGGCTCCTACGAGCAGTACTTC	CASRTGGASGSYEQYF
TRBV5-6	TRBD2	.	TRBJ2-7	TGTGCCAGCAGTCGGGGGAGTGCGGGAGGGCCGGGGGAGCAGTACTTC	CASSRGSAGGPGEQYF
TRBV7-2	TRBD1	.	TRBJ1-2	TGTGCCAGCAGCTCAGACAGGGGGCCTGGCTACACCTTC	CASSSDRGPGYTF
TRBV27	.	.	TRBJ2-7	TGCGCGGCTGGGGGCCCCTACGAGCAGTACTTC	CAAGGPYEQYF
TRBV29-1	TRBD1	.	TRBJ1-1	TGCAGCGTTGAGGAGGACAGGGAAGCTTTCTTT	CSVEEDREAFF
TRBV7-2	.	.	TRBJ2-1	TGTGCCAGCAGCTCTCTGCCGGGACTGAATTCCTACAATGAGCAGTTCTTC	CASSSLPGLNSYNEQFF
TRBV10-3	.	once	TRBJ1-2	TGTGCCATCCCGACGACGGGGGGCTACACCTTC	CAIPTTGGYTF
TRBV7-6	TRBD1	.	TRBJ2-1	TGTGCCAGCAGCCAGGGCTACAGGGGTAGGCGGCCCTCCTACAATGAGCAGTTCTTC	CASSQGYRGRRPSYNEQFF